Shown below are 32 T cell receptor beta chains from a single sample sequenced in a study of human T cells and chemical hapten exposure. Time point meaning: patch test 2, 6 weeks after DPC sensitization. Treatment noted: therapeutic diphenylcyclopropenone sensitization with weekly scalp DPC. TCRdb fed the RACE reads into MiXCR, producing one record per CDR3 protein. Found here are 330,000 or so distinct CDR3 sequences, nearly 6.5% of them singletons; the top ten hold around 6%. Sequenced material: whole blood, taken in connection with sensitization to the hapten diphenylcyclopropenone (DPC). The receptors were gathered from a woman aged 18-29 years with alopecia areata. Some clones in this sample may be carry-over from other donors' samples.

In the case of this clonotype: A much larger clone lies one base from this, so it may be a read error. This CDR3 is CASSPISSLAEKLFF. The CDR3 DNA is TGTGCCAGCTCACCTATCTCCTCACTGGCAGAAAAACTGTTTTTT. V is TRBV18 and J is TRBJ1-4; no clear D gene. Trimming left V 3 bases short and J 8 bases short, with 16 bases between. Germline V gives CDR1 KGHSH, CDR2 LQKENI. This CDR3 has 15 amino acids.

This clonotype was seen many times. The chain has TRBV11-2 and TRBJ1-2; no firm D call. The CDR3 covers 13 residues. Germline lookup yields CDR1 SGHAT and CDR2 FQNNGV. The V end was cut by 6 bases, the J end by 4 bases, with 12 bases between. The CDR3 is CASRHLGFYGYTF. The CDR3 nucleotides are TGTGCCAGCAGGCATCTCGGGTTCTATGGCTACACCTTC.

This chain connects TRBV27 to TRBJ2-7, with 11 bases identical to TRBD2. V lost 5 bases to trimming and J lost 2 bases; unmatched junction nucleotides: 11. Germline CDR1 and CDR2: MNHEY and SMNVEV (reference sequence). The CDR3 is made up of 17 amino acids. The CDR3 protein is CASSPHPGTSGTYEQYF. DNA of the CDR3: TGTGCCAGCAGTCCCCACCCTGGGACTAGCGGTACCTACGAGCAGTACTTC.

The CDR3 DNA reads as TGTGCCAGCAGGAGACTAGCGGGGGGTTCTGAGACCCAGTACTTC. Its translation: CASRRLAGGSETQYF. This chain connects TRBV11-2 to TRBJ2-5; 13 nucleotides align to TRBD2. Germline V gives CDR1 SGHAT, CDR2 FQNNGV. V lost 6 bases to trimming and J lost 5 bases; unmatched junction nucleotides: 6. The CDR3 is 15 amino acids. Filled out from reference TRBV11-2 and TRBJ2-5, the complete variable domain reads EAGVAQSPRYKIIEKRQSVAFWCNPISGHATLYWYQQILGQGPKLLIQFQNNGVVDDSQLPKDRFSAERLKGVDSTLKIQPAKLEDSAVYLCASRRLAGGSETQYFGPGTRLLVL.

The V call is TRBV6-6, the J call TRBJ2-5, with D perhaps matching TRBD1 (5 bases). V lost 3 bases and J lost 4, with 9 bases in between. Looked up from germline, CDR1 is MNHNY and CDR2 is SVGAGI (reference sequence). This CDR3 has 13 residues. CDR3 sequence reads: CASSYNQGETQYF. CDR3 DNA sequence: TGTGCCAGCAGTTATAACCAGGGAGAGACCCAGTACTTC.

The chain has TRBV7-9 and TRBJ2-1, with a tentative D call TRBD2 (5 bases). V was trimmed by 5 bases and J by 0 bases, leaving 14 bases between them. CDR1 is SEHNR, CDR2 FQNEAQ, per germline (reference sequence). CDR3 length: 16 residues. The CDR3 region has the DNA TGTGCCAGCAGCATTTTAGCGAGGAGCTCCTACAATGAGCAGTTCTTC. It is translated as CASSILARSSYNEQFF.

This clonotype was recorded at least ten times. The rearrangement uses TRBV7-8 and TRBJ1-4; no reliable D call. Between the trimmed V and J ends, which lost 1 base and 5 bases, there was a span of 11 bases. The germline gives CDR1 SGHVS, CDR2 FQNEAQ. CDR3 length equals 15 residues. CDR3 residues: CASSLGPGGNEKLFF. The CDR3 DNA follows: TGTGCCAGCAGCTTAGGTCCAGGAGGCAATGAAAAACTGTTTTTT. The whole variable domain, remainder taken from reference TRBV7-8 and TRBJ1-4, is GAGVSQSPRYKVAKRGQDVALRCDPISGHVSLFWYQQALGQGPEFLTYFQNEAQLDKSGLPSDRFFAERPEGSVSTLKIQRTQQEDSAVYLCASSLGPGGNEKLFFGSGTQLSVL.

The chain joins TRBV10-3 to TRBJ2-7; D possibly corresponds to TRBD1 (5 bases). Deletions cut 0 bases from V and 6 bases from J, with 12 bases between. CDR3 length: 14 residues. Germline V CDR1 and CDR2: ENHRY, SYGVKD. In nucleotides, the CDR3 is TGTGCCATCAGTGAGTCGAAGGGGATTCTCGAGCAGTACTTC. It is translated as CAISESKGILEQYF.

In DNA, the CDR3 is TGTGCCAGCCAGTCGGGTTCTTGGACGGGGAGATATGGCTACACCTTC. Amino acid sequence: CASQSGSWTGRYGYTF. This chain links TRBV11-3 with TRBJ1-2; no clear D gene. The CDR3 sequence is 16 residues long. CDR1 is SGHNT, CDR2 YENEEA, per germline. V was cut by 8 bases and J by 5 bases, with 24 bases left in between.

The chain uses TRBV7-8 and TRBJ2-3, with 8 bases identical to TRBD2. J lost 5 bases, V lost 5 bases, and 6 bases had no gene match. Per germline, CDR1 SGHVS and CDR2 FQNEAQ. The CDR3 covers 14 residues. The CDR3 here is CASSPGGGLDTQYF. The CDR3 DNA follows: TGTGCCAGCAGCCCCGGGGGGGGTCTAGATACGCAGTATTTT.

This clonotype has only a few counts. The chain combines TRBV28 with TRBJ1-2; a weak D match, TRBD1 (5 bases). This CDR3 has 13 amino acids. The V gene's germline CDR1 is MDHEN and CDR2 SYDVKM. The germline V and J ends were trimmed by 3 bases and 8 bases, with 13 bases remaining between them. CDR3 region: CASSFYRLVGYTF. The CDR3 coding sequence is TGTGCCAGCAGTTTTTACAGGCTTGTCGGCTACACCTTC.

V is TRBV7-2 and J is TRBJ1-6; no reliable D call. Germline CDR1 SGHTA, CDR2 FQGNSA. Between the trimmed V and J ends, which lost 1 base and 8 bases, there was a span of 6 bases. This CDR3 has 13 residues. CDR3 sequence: CASSLDVYSPLHF. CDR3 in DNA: TGTGCCAGCAGCTTAGATGTGTATTCACCCCTCCACTTT.

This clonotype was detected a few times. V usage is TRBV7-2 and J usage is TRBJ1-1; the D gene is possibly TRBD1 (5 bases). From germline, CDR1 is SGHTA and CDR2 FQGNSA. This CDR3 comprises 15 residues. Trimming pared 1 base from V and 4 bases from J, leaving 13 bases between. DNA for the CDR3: TGTGCCAGCAGCTTAGAGGGCACGAGGGGCACTGAAGCTTTCTTT. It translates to CASSLEGTRGTEAFF.

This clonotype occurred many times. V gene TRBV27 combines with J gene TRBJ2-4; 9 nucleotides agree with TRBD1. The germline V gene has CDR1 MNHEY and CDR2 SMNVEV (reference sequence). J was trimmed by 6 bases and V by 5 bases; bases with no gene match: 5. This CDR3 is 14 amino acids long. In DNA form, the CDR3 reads TGTGCCAGCAGTCCCTCGGGACAGGGAAACATTCAGTACTTC. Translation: CASSPSGQGNIQYF.

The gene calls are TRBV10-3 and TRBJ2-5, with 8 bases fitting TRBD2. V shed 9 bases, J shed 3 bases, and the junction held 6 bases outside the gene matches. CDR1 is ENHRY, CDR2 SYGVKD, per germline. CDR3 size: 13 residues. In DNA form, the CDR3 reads TGTGCCATAGGACTAGCTCCAGAAGAGACCCAGTACTTC. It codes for CAIGLAPEETQYF.

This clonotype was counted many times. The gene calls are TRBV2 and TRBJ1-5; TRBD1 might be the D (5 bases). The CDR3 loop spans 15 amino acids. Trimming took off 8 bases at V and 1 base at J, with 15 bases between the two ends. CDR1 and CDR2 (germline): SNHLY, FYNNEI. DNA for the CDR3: TGTGCCAGCGCCCTCGACAGCTTAAGCAATCAGCCCCAGCATTTT. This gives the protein CASALDSLSNQPQHF.

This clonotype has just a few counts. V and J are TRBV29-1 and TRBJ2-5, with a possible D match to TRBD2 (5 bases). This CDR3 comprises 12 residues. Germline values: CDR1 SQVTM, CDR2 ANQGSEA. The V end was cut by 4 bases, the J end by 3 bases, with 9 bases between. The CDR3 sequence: CSVGGGEETQYF. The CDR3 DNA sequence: TGCAGCGTTGGTGGAGGAGAAGAGACCCAGTACTTC.

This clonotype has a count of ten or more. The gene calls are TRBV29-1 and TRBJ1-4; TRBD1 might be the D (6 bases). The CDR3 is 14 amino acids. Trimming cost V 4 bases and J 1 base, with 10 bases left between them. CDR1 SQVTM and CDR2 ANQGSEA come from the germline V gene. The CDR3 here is CSVGGHGTNEKLFF. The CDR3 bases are TGCAGCGTTGGGGGGCACGGAACTAATGAAAAACTGTTTTTT. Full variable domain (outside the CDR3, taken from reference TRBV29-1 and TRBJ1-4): SAVISQKPSRDICQRGTSLTIQCQVDSQVTMMFWYRQQPGQSLTLIATANQGSEATYESGFVIDKFPISRPNLTFSTLTVSNMSPEDSSIYLCSVGGHGTNEKLFFGSGTQLSVL.

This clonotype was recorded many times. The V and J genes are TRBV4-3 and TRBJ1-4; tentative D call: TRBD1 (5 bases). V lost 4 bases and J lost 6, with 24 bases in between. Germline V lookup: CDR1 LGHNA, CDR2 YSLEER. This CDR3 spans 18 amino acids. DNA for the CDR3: TGCGCCAGCAGCCGAGCAAAGTCACCCGGGACTCGGTATGAAAAACTGTTTTTT. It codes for CASSRAKSPGTRYEKLFF.

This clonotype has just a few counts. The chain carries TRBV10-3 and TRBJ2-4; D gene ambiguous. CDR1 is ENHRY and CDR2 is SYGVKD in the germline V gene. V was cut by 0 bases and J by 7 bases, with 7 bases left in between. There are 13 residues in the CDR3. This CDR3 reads CAISESKTNIQYF. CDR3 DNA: TGTGCCATCAGTGAGTCGAAAACGAACATTCAGTACTTC.

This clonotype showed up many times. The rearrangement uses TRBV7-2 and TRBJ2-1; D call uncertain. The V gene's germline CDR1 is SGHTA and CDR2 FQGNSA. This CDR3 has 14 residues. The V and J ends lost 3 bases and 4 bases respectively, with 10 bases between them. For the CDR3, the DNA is TGTGCCAGCAGCTTGGACCCGCTTTACAATGAGCAGTTCTTC. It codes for CASSLDPLYNEQFF.

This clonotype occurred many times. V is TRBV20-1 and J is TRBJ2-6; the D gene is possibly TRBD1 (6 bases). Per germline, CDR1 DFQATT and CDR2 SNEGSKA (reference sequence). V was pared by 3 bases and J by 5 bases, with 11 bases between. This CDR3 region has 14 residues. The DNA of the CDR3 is TGCAGTGCTAGGCACAGGGTTAGGGCCAACGTCCTGACTTTC. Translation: CSARHRVRANVLTF.

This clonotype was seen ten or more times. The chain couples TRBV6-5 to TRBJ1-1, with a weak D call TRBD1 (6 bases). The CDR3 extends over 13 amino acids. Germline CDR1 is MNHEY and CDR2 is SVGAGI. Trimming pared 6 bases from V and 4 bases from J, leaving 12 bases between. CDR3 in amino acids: CASSSPGVTEAFF. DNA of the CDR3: TGTGCCAGCAGCTCCCCAGGGGTCACTGAAGCTTTCTTT.

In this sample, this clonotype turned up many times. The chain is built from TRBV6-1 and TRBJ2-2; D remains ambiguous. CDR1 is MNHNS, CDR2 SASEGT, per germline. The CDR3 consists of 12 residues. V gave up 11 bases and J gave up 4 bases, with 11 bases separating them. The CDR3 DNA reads TGTGCCGGTTTACACCGCACCGGGGAGCTGTTTTTT. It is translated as CAGLHRTGELFF.

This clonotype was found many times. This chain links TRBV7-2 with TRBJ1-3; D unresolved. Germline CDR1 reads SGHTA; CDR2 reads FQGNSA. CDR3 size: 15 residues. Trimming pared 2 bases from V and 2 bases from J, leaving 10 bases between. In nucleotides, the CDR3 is TGTGCCAGCAGCTTATTTTCTGGGGCTGGAAACACCATATATTTT. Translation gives CASSLFSGAGNTIYF.

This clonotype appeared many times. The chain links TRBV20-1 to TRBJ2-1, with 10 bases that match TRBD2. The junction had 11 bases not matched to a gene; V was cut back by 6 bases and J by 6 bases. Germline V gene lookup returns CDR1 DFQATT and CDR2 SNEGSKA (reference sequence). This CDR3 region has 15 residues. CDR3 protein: CSAPIPGLARNEQFF. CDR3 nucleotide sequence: TGCAGTGCCCCAATCCCGGGACTAGCGCGCAATGAGCAGTTCTTC.

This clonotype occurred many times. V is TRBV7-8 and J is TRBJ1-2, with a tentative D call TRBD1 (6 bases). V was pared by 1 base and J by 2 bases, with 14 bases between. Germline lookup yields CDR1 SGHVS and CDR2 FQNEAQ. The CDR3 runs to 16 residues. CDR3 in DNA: TGTGCCAGCAGCTTAGGGACAGCTAAACCGAACTATGGCTACACCTTC. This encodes CASSLGTAKPNYGYTF.

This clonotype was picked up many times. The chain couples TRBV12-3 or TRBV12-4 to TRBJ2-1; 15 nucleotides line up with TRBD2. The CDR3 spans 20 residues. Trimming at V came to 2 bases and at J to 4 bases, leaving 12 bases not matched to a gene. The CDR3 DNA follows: TGTGCCAGCAGTTTACCACCGGGACTAGCGGGGGGCCGAAAGTACAATGAGCAGTTCTTC. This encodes CASSLPPGLAGGRKYNEQFF.

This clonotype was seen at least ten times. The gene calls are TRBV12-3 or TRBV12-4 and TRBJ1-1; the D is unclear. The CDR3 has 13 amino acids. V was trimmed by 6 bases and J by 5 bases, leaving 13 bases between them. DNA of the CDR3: TGTGCCAGCAGCCCGCGGGGAGGGACTGAAGCTTTCTTT. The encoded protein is CASSPRGGTEAFF.

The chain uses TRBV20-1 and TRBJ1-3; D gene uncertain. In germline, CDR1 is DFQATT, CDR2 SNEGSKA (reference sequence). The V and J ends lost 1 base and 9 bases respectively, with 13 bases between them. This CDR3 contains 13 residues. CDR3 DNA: TGCAGTGCTAGAGCCTTATCGTCAACCACCATATATTTT. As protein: CSARALSSTTIYF.

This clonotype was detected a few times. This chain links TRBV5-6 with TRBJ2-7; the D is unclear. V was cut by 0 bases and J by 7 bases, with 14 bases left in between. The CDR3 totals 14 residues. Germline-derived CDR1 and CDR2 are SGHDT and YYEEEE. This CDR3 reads CASSLGKGLGEQYF. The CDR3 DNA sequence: TGTGCCAGCAGCTTGGGGAAAGGTCTCGGGGAGCAGTACTTC.

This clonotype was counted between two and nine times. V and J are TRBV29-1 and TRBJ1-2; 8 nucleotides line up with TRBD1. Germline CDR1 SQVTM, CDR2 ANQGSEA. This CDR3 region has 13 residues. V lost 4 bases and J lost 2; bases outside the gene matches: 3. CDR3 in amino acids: CSVAQGVNYGYTF. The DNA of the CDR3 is TGCAGCGTTGCACAGGGGGTAAACTATGGCTACACCTTC.